The 28 T cell receptor beta chains reported below all come from one sample, sequenced in a study of blood T cell repertoires in COVID-19. Only in-frame clones appear in the TCRdb table, and some are missing; sequencing was by immunoSEQ multiplex PCR. Of about 47,000 clones listed, roughly 88% were seen once; the top ten hold more than 2.5%. The sequencing sample was made of peripheral blood. These receptors originate from a man over 45 with active COVID-19.

The V call is TRBV5-1, the J call TRBJ1-2; D not resolved. Per germline, CDR1 SGHRS and CDR2 YFSETQ. V was shortened by 4 bases and J by 0 bases, with 7 bases between the two germline ends. This CDR3 contains 13 residues. The CDR3 region has the DNA TGCGCCAGCAGCGAAAGAGCTAACTATGGCTACACCTTC. Residues: CASSERANYGYTF.

The chain is built from TRBV27 and TRBJ2-5, with D perhaps matching TRBD2 (5 bases). With 10 bases removed from V and 9 bases from J, the gap between germline ends came to 21 bases. The length of the CDR3 is 13 residues. Germline assignment: CDR1 MNHEY and CDR2 SMNVEV (reference sequence). The CDR3 here is CATRPPGPGAQYF. CDR3 DNA sequence: TGTGCCACCCGGCCGCCAGGCCCCGGGGCCCAGTACTTC.

V gene TRBV29-1 combines with J gene TRBJ2-2; 10 positions agree with TRBD2. Germline trimming cut 7 bases from V and 4 bases from J; bases unmatched to any gene: 9. This CDR3 spans 15 amino acids. CDR1 is SQVTM and CDR2 is ANQGSEA in the germline V gene. The CDR3 region is CSGGASGSPTGELFF. The CDR3 DNA sequence: TGCAGCGGAGGGGCTAGCGGGAGTCCCACCGGGGAGCTGTTTTTT.

This chain connects TRBV2 to TRBJ2-5; weak D call: TRBD2 (7 bases). V was shortened by 0 bases and J by 7 bases, with 18 bases between the two germline ends. The CDR3 sequence is 16 residues long. Germline V gene lookup returns CDR1 SNHLY and CDR2 FYNNEI. The CDR3 sequence is CASSEAGGPLVVTQYF. DNA of the CDR3: TGTGCCAGCAGTGAAGCGGGGGGGCCCCTTGTTGTGACCCAGTACTTC.

V usage is TRBV3-1 (or the pseudogene TRBV3-2) and J usage is TRBJ1-5; D perhaps matches TRBD1 (5 bases). Germline lookup yields CDR1 LGHDT and CDR2 YNNKEL (reference sequence). This CDR3 contains 14 residues. V was clipped by 6 bases and J by 4 bases, with 13 bases between them. This CDR3 reads CASSPVGGNQPQHF. The CDR3 DNA is TGTGCCAGCAGTCCGGTCGGGGGAAATCAGCCCCAGCATTTT.

The J gene is TRBJ2-7, the V gene TRBV5-1; D is perhaps TRBD2 (6 bases). Trimming took 3 bases from V and 3 from J, leaving 13 bases between them. The CDR3 consists of 14 residues. CDR1 and CDR2 (germline): SGHRS, YFSETQ. The DNA of the CDR3 is TGCGCCAGCAGCTACGGTTCCGGGGGCTACGAGCAGTACGTC. This encodes CASSYGSGGYEQYV.

The chain employs TRBV5-1 and TRBJ1-1; D is uncertain. The V gene lost 4 bases and the J gene lost 1 base, with 2 bases spanning the gap. The CDR3 has 11 residues. CDR1 and CDR2 (germline): SGHRS, YFSETQ. In DNA form, the CDR3 reads TGCGCCAGCAGCCAGAACACTGAAGCTTTCTTT. This sequence encodes CASSQNTEAFF.

This clone was seen once. The rearrangement joins TRBV9 to TRBJ1-2; D might be TRBD1 (5 bases). Germline lookup yields CDR1 SGDLS and CDR2 YYNGEE. Trimming shortened V by 0 bases and J by 4 bases, and 7 bases separated the two germline ends. The CDR3 extends over 13 amino acids. The CDR3 region has the DNA TGTGCCAGCAGCGTAGGAAGGGGCTATGGCTACACCTTC. It encodes CASSVGRGYGYTF.

CDR3 DNA: TGTGCCAGCAGCTTAGACAGACCCCCCTACGAGCAGTACGTC. Its translation: CASSLDRPPYEQYV. The chain recombines TRBV7-8 with TRBJ2-7; the D is unclear. V shed 1 base and J shed 2 bases, with 9 bases lying between them. The CDR3 runs 14 residues. CDR1 and CDR2 from the germline V gene are SGHVS and FQNEAQ.

This chain uses TRBV7-9 with TRBJ2-5; TRBD2 might be the D (5 bases). This CDR3 has 12 amino acids. Trimming stripped 5 bases from V and 5 bases from J, with 9 bases between. Germline CDR1 and CDR2: SEHNR and FQNEAQ (reference sequence). The CDR3 DNA reads as TGTGCCAGCAGCCACACGGGGGAGACCCAGTACTTC. This encodes CASSHTGETQYF. The whole variable domain, remainder taken from reference TRBV7-9 and TRBJ2-5, is DTGVSQNPRHKITKRGQNVTFRCDPISEHNRLYWYRQTLGQGPEFLTYFQNEAQLEKSRLLSDRFSAERPKGSFSTLEIQRTEQGDSAMYLCASSHTGETQYFGPGTRLLVL.

The V and J genes are TRBV12-3 or TRBV12-4 and TRBJ1-2, with D possibly being TRBD1 (5 bases). This CDR3 spans 12 amino acids. Trimming cost V 1 base and J 8 bases, with 8 bases left between them. CDR3 amino acids: CASSLEYRGYTF. DNA of the CDR3: TGTGCCAGCAGTTTAGAATACAGGGGCTACACCTTC.

The chain links TRBV6-2 or TRBV6-3 to TRBJ2-5, with D maybe TRBD2 (7 bases). V was clipped by 2 bases and J by 5 bases, with 15 bases between them. Germline values: CDR1 MNHEY, CDR2 SVGEGT. The length of the CDR3 is 15 residues. The CDR3 DNA is TGTGCCAGCAGTTACCCCGCGGGGGCTGGGGAGACCCAGTACTTC. Translated: CASSYPAGAGETQYF.

The chain has TRBV6-1 and TRBJ1-1, with 10 positions matching TRBD1. The CDR3 runs to 15 residues. From germline, CDR1 is MNHNS and CDR2 SASEGT. The ends lost 3 bases at V and 6 bases at J; junction bases unmatched: 7. CDR3 amino acids: CASSDDRGRAAEAFF. DNA for the CDR3: TGTGCCAGCAGTGATGACAGGGGGCGGGCGGCTGAAGCTTTCTTT.

This chain's CDR3 is CASMGGTEAFF. The CDR3 DNA reads TGTGCCAGCATGGGGGGCACTGAAGCTTTCTTT. The chain is built from TRBV5-6 and TRBJ1-1; D may be TRBD1 (5 bases). Trimming took 6 bases from V and 4 from J, leaving 7 bases between them. CDR3 length equals 11 residues. In germline, CDR1 is SGHDT, CDR2 YYEEEE.

The rearrangement links TRBV18 to TRBJ1-2; D is perhaps TRBD1 (6 bases). This CDR3 spans 16 amino acids. Deletions cut 3 bases from V and 10 bases from J, with 24 bases between. Germline V gene lookup returns CDR1 KGHSH and CDR2 LQKENI. The CDR3 here is CASSPSSPGVSTYYTF. The CDR3 nucleotides are TGTGCCAGCTCACCTTCCTCACCAGGGGTGAGCACTTACTACACCTTC.

This rearrangement joins TRBV19 to TRBJ1-1; 10 bases align to TRBD1. This CDR3 spans 14 amino acids. V shed 6 bases, J shed 4 bases, and the junction held 5 bases outside the gene matches. Germline V lookup: CDR1 LNHDA, CDR2 SQIVND (reference sequence). The CDR3 protein is CASRMTGGFTEAFF. As DNA, the CDR3 is TGTGCCAGTAGGATGACAGGGGGCTTCACTGAAGCTTTCTTT.

The chain is built from TRBV5-6 and TRBJ1-2; no definite D call. CDR3 size: 12 residues. Germline V gene lookup returns CDR1 SGHDT and CDR2 YYEEEE. Trimming took off 0 bases at V and 8 bases at J, with 8 bases between the two ends. DNA of the CDR3: TGTGCCAGCAGCTTGGGGCGGGAAGGCTACACCTTC. As protein: CASSLGREGYTF.

The gene calls are TRBV7-2 and TRBJ2-3; 14 bases are shared with TRBD2. V lost 5 bases to trimming and J lost 4 bases; unmatched junction nucleotides: 5. The length of the CDR3 is 16 residues. Looked up from germline, CDR1 is SGHTA and CDR2 is FQGNSA. The CDR3 DNA sequence: TGTGCCAGCAGCGGGACTAGCGGGGGAACCTCAGATACGCAGTATTTT. Translation gives CASSGTSGGTSDTQYF.

V and J are TRBV5-6 and TRBJ1-2; 7 bases agree with TRBD1. In germline, CDR1 is SGHDT, CDR2 YYEEEE. The V and J ends lost 2 bases and 8 bases, in that order; junction bases with no gene match: 9. The CDR3 runs 14 residues. Here the CDR3 reads CASSFPQGQGGYTF. Here the CDR3 DNA reads TGTGCCAGCAGCTTTCCACAGGGGCAAGGGGGCTACACCTTC.

The table lists this clone with a count of one. V gene TRBV29-1 combines with J gene TRBJ2-3; no clear D. The V gene lost 3 bases and the J gene lost 6 bases, with 7 bases spanning the gap. The CDR3 loop spans 11 amino acids. Germline V gene data show CDR1 as SQVTM and CDR2 as ANQGSEA. In DNA, the CDR3 is TGCAGCGTTGACTCGGGTGATACGCAGTATTTT. Its translation is CSVDSGDTQYF.

This chain links TRBV7-3 with TRBJ2-3, with 9 positions matching TRBD2. V trimming: 3 bases; J trimming: 2 bases; junction bases outside the gene matches: 3. The CDR3 has 15 amino acids. CDR1 SGHTA and CDR2 FQGTGA come from the germline V gene. CDR3 in DNA: TGTGCCAGCAGCTTTTTAGCGGGGGACACAGATACGCAGTATTTT. This encodes CASSFLAGDTDTQYF.

The chain employs TRBV6-5 and TRBJ2-1; D possibly corresponds to TRBD2 (5 bases). Looked up from germline, CDR1 is MNHEY and CDR2 is SVGAGI. The CDR3 is made up of 15 amino acids. V was trimmed by 7 bases and J by 0 bases, leaving 13 bases between them. The CDR3 DNA reads as TGTGCCAGCAACGCCCCGGGAAGCTCCTACAATGAGCAGTTCTTC. This gives the protein CASNAPGSSYNEQFF.

J is TRBJ1-6 and V is TRBV12-3 or TRBV12-4; D unclear. The CDR3 consists of 12 residues. V shed 5 bases and J shed 9 bases, with 8 bases lying between them. This CDR3 reads CASSGLGSPLHF. CDR3 coding DNA: TGTGCCAGCAGTGGACTAGGTTCACCCCTCCACTTT.

For this clone: One junction end does not reproduce the germline sequence, and a read error may be involved. This chain uses TRBV6-5 with TRBJ1-3; 8 bases align to TRBD1. The germline V gene encodes CDR1 MNHEY and CDR2 SVGAGI. This CDR3 has 14 amino acids. CDR3 sequence reads: CASSLDRVGNTIYF. DNA for the CDR3: TGTGCCAGTAGTTTGGACAGGGTAGGAAACACCATATATTTT.

This clone has a single count. The rearrangement uses TRBV2 and TRBJ2-6; TRBD2 matches at 7 bases. The CDR3 spans 15 residues. The J segment lost 4 bases and the V segment lost 3 bases, leaving 3 bases of the junction unmatched. CDR1 and CDR2 (germline): SNHLY, FYNNEI. The CDR3 spells CASSEGGTGANVLTF. The CDR3 DNA is TGTGCCAGCAGTGAGGGAGGGACCGGGGCCAACGTCCTGACTTTC.

The rearrangement uses TRBV19 and TRBJ1-1; the match to TRBD1 covers 10 bases. CDR1 and CDR2 (germline): LNHDA, SQIVND (reference sequence). This CDR3 comprises 15 residues. The V gene end was trimmed by 5 bases and the J gene end by 4 bases; junction bases not matched to a gene: 7. CDR3 protein: CASSYGTGVGTEAFF. The CDR3, as DNA: TGTGCCAGTAGTTATGGGACAGGGGTCGGCACTGAAGCTTTCTTT.

This clone showed up just once. The genes are TRBV15 and TRBJ2-1; 11 nucleotides agree with TRBD2. CDR1 and CDR2 from the germline V gene are LNHNV and YYDKDF (reference sequence). Trimming at V came to 1 base and at J to 9 bases, leaving 11 bases not matched to a gene. The CDR3 totals 17 residues. Here the CDR3 reads CATSRGNSGRAAVEQFF. The CDR3 DNA follows: TGTGCCACCAGCAGAGGCAATAGCGGGAGGGCCGCGGTTGAGCAGTTCTTC.

The chain couples TRBV4-3 to TRBJ1-2, with D possibly matching TRBD1 (6 bases). This CDR3 comprises 15 residues. Germline CDR1 reads LGHNA; CDR2 reads YSLEER. Trimming removed 4 bases from V and 2 bases from J, with 14 bases in between. The CDR3 here is CASSPRDNLNYGYTF. CDR3 coding DNA: TGCGCCAGCAGCCCTCGGGACAACTTAAACTATGGCTACACCTTC.